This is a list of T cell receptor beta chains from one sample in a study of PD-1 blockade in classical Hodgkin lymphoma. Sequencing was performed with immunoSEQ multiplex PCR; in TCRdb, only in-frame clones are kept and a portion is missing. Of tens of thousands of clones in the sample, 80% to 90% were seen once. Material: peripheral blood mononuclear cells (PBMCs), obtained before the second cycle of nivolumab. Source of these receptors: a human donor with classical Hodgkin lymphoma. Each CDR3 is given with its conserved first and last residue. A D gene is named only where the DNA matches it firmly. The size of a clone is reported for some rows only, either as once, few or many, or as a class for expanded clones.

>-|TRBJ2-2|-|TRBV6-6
TGTGCCAGCATGGGGACCGCGAACACCGGGGAGCTGTTTTTT
CASMGTANTGELFF
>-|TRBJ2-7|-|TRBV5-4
TGTGCCAGCAGCCGCCGAGGAGGGCGGGACGAGCAGTACTTC
CASSRRGGRDEQYF
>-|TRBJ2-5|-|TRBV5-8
TGTGCCAGCAGCTTGGGGTCTGGGGACCTTCAAGAGACCCAGTACTTC
CASSLGSGDLQETQYF
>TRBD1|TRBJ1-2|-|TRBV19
TGTGCCAGTAGTGTGGGACAGGGGAGCGGCTACACCTTC
CASSVGQGSGYTF
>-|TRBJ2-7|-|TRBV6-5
TGTGCCAGCAGTTACGGTGGGACAAGATACGAGCAGTACTTC
CASSYGGTRYEQYF
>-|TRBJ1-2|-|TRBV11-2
TGTGCCAGCAGCTTTAGTCTGGGTAATGGCTACACCTTC
CASSFSLGNGYTF
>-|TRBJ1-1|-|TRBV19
TGTGCCAGTAGTATTACGGGGGTTGGGGCCGGGACGACTGAAGCTTTCTTT
CASSITGVGAGTTEAFF
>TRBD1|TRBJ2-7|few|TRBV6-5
TGTGCCAGCAGTTACTCGGATACAGGGGGGTACGAGCAGTACTTC
CASSYSDTGGYEQYF
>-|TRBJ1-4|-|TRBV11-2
TGTGCCAGCAGCTTAGTTACTAATGAAAAACTGTTTTTT
CASSLVTNEKLFF
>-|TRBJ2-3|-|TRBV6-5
TGTGCCAGCAGTCGGGTTGCGGTAGATACGCAGTATTTT
CASSRVAVDTQYF
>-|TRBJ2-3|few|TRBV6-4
TGTGCCAGCAGCGAGTCCGGGACCGCAGATACGCAGTATTTT
CASSESGTADTQYF
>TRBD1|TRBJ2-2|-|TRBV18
TGTGCCAGCTCACCCCGGACAGGGTTTATCGGGGAGCTGTTTTTT
CASSPRTGFIGELFF
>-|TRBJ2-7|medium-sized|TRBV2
TGTGCCAGCAGGCCACAGACAGGCCCCGGGCACGAGCAGTACTTC
CASRPQTGPGHEQYF
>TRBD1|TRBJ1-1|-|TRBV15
TGTGCCACCAGACGGGACAGTTTGAACACTGAAGCTTTCTTT
CATRRDSLNTEAFF
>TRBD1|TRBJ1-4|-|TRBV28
TGTGCCAGCAGTACCACACCGGGACAGGGGCCCGAAAAACTGTTTTTT
CASSTTPGQGPEKLFF
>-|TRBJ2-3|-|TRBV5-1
TGCGCCAGCAGCTTGCTAGTTTCAGATACGCAGTATTTT
CASSLLVSDTQYF
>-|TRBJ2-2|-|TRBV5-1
TGCGCCAGCGCCTTGCACTCGGCCGGGGAGCTGTTTTTT
CASALHSAGELFF